These 23 T cell receptor beta chains originate from one sample sequenced in a study of human T cells and chemical hapten exposure. The time point denotes: pre-sensitization, week 0. Noted treatment: therapeutic diphenylcyclopropenone sensitization with weekly scalp DPC. TCRdb fed the RACE reads into MiXCR, producing one record per CDR3 protein. This sample has approximately 260,000 distinct CDR3 sequences, with approximately 8.6% found just once. The specimen was whole blood, collected in connection with sensitization to the hapten diphenylcyclopropenone (DPC). The receptors shown here come from a woman aged 35 to 49 with alopecia areata. Some clones in this sample may be carry-over from other donors' samples.

This sequence joins TRBV20-1 and TRBJ2-7; D is unresolved. This CDR3 contains 11 residues. Trimming shortened V by 3 bases and J by 3 bases, and 6 bases separated the two germline ends. Germline V gene sequence: CDR1 DFQATT, CDR2 SNEGSKA (reference sequence). CDR3 coding DNA: TGCAGTGCTAGCCCTGGCTACGAGCAGTACTTC. Amino acids: CSASPGYEQYF.

There are a few counts of this clonotype. This rearrangement joins TRBV28 to TRBJ1-2, with a possible D match to TRBD1 (5 bases). Germline CDR1 MDHEN, CDR2 SYDVKM. The CDR3 has 13 residues. Trimming pared 4 bases from V and 6 bases from J, leaving 12 bases between. The CDR3 protein is CASSSGTTNGYTF. The CDR3 coding sequence is TGTGCCAGCAGTTCCGGGACTACCAATGGCTACACCTTC.

This clonotype was seen repeatedly, ten times or more. The J gene is TRBJ2-6, the V gene TRBV11-3; D remains unclear. Trimming took off 1 base at V and 0 bases at J, with 4 bases between the two ends. This CDR3 is built from 15 residues. Germline CDR1 is SGHNT and CDR2 is YENEEA. CDR3 amino acids: CASSLGHSGANVLTF. The CDR3 DNA follows: TGTGCCAGCAGCTTAGGGCACTCTGGGGCCAACGTCCTGACTTTC.

There are many counts of this clonotype. This chain connects TRBV7-9 to TRBJ1-4; D not certain. The CDR3 extends over 12 amino acids. V was cut by 1 base and J by 6 bases, with 3 bases left in between. CDR1 and CDR2 from the germline V gene are SEHNR and FQNEAQ (reference sequence). The CDR3 nucleotides read TGTGCCAGCAGCTTAGATGATGAAAAACTGTTTTTT. This codes for CASSLDDEKLFF.

There are a few counts of this clonotype. The V and J genes are TRBV7-3 and TRBJ1-3; possible D gene TRBD1, 5 bases. V shed 3 bases and J shed 6 bases, with 9 bases lying between them. CDR1 and CDR2 from the germline V gene are SGHTA and FQGTGA. The CDR3 loop spans 13 amino acids. The CDR3 DNA sequence: TGTGCCAGCAGCTTGGGGGGAAAAAACACCATATATTTT. This encodes CASSLGGKNTIYF.

The chain employs TRBV5-1 and TRBJ2-3; unclear D gene. The V gene lost 1 base and the J gene lost 2 bases, with 8 bases spanning the gap. Germline CDR1 reads SGHRS; CDR2 reads YFSETQ. The CDR3 loop spans 14 amino acids. In nucleotides, the CDR3 is TGCGCCAGCAGCTTGAACCTAGACACAGATACGCAGTATTTT. Translation gives CASSLNLDTDTQYF.

The table lists this clonotype with a few counts. CDR3 amino acids: CASSLGTPYGYTF. The CDR3 DNA is TGTGCCAGCAGCTTAGGGACACCTTATGGCTACACCTTC. V is TRBV7-9 and J is TRBJ1-2; the D gene is possibly TRBD1 (5 bases). This CDR3 comprises 13 residues. Germline loops: CDR1 SEHNR, CDR2 FQNEAQ (reference sequence). Trimming removed 1 base at V and 5 bases at J, with 8 bases between. The full variable domain, completed using reference TRBV7-9 and TRBJ1-2, is DTGVSQNPRHKITKRGQNVTFRCDPISEHNRLYWYRQTLGQGPEFLTYFQNEAQLEKSRLLSDRFSAERPKGSFSTLEIQRTEQGDSAMYLCASSLGTPYGYTFGSGTRLTVV.

This clonotype was detected a few times. This chain uses TRBV2 with TRBJ2-6; weak D call: TRBD1 (6 bases). The germline V gene encodes CDR1 SNHLY and CDR2 FYNNEI. V was clipped by 0 bases and J by 1 base, with 7 bases between them. The CDR3 extends over 16 amino acids. The CDR3 region is CASSEAGASGANVLTF. CDR3 DNA: TGTGCCAGCAGTGAAGCGGGGGCTTCTGGGGCCAACGTCCTGACTTTC.

This clonotype has ten or more counts. This chain joins TRBV6-5 and TRBJ2-5, with a weak D call TRBD1 (6 bases). The V end lost 3 bases, the J end lost 2 bases, and 13 bases lay between the germline ends. The CDR3 extends over 15 amino acids. Germline CDR1 and CDR2: MNHEY and SVGAGI. The CDR3 here is CASSYLRTAQETQYF. The DNA for the CDR3 is TGTGCCAGCAGTTATCTCCGGACAGCTCAAGAGACCCAGTACTTC.

This clonotype was found a few times. The rearrangement joins TRBV28 to TRBJ1-6; the match to TRBD1 covers 10 bases. V trimming: 6 bases; J trimming: 7 bases; junction bases outside the gene matches: 12. Germline lookup yields CDR1 MDHEN and CDR2 SYDVKM. This CDR3 spans 17 amino acids. The CDR3 DNA reads as TGTGCCAGCAGCTATGCCCTGTGGACAGGGGGAAATTCACCCCTCCACTTT. Its translation: CASSYALWTGGNSPLHF.

The chain joins TRBV20-1 to TRBJ2-3; 8 bases match TRBD2. Per the germline V gene, CDR1 is DFQATT and CDR2 is SNEGSKA (reference sequence). V trimming: 5 bases; J trimming: 2 bases; junction bases outside the gene matches: 6. The CDR3 covers 14 residues. CDR3: CSAPRAGDTDTQYF. CDR3 DNA: TGCAGTGCTCCGAGAGCGGGAGACACAGATACGCAGTATTTT.

V usage is TRBV19 and J usage is TRBJ2-1; D is tentatively TRBD1 or TRBD2 (5 bases each). Per the germline V gene, CDR1 is LNHDA and CDR2 is SQIVND (reference sequence). Trimming pared 6 bases from V and 5 bases from J, leaving 14 bases between. The CDR3 spans 14 residues. The CDR3 DNA sequence: TGTGCCAGTAGGGAGAGGGGATCGGACAATGAGCAGTTCTTC. Its translation: CASRERGSDNEQFF.

The chain couples TRBV6-4 to TRBJ1-6, with D unclear. CDR3 size: 12 residues. Trimming shortened V by 3 bases and J by 12 bases, and 9 bases separated the two germline ends. CDR1 and CDR2 from the germline V gene are MRHNA and SNTAGT. The CDR3: CASSEIRGPLHF. DNA for the CDR3: TGTGCCAGCAGTGAAATCCGAGGACCCCTCCACTTT.

A few counts support this clonotype. The CDR3 is CSAPGPPTNEKLFF. In nucleotides, the CDR3 is TGCAGTGCTCCCGGACCTCCAACTAATGAAAAACTGTTTTTT. The chain uses TRBV20-1 and TRBJ1-4; D is unclear. Germline CDR1 reads DFQATT; CDR2 reads SNEGSKA (reference sequence). The CDR3 has 14 amino acids. V was pared by 5 bases and J by 0 bases, with 10 bases between.

This clonotype was found a few times. This chain connects TRBV11-2 to TRBJ2-5; D unresolved. With 5 bases removed from V and 3 bases from J, the gap between germline ends came to 16 bases. The CDR3 consists of 15 residues. Germline assignment: CDR1 SGHAT and CDR2 FQNNGV. The CDR3, as DNA: TGTGCCAGCAGCCCTACCTTCCAGGTAGAAGAGACCCAGTACTTC. It yields the protein CASSPTFQVEETQYF. Full variable domain (outside the CDR3, taken from reference TRBV11-2 and TRBJ2-5): EAGVAQSPRYKIIEKRQSVAFWCNPISGHATLYWYQQILGQGPKLLIQFQNNGVVDDSQLPKDRFSAERLKGVDSTLKIQPAKLEDSAVYLCASSPTFQVEETQYFGPGTRLLVL.

This clonotype was counted a few times. The chain combines TRBV6-6 with TRBJ2-3; 12 nucleotides agree with TRBD1. The ends lost 5 bases at V and 0 bases at J; junction bases unmatched: 6. The CDR3 extends over 17 amino acids. Germline V lookup: CDR1 MNHNY, CDR2 SVGAGI (reference sequence). CDR3: CASSPGQGAGSTDTQYF. The CDR3 DNA sequence: TGTGCCAGCAGTCCGGGACAGGGGGCGGGAAGCACAGATACGCAGTATTTT.

The chain recombines TRBV27 with TRBJ1-2; D is undetermined. The germline CDR1 and CDR2 sequences are MNHEY and SMNVEV (reference sequence). Trimming removed 4 bases from V and 4 bases from J, with 10 bases in between. This CDR3 spans 13 amino acids. The CDR3 sequence is CASSSRHLYGYTF. The CDR3 DNA follows: TGTGCCAGCAGTTCCCGACACCTCTATGGCTACACCTTC.

This clonotype was counted many times. V usage is TRBV10-3 and J usage is TRBJ1-1; 10 nucleotides agree with TRBD1. The length of the CDR3 is 15 residues. Germline-derived CDR1 and CDR2 are ENHRY and SYGVKD. V lost 6 bases to trimming and J lost 7 bases; unmatched junction nucleotides: 11. The CDR3 is CAIRATGTGVVEAFF. CDR3 coding DNA: TGTGCCATCAGGGCCACCGGGACAGGGGTGGTTGAAGCTTTCTTT.

This clonotype was found a few times. The chain has TRBV12-3 or TRBV12-4 and TRBJ2-1, with 7 bases fitting TRBD1. After removal of 0 bases from V and 3 bases from J, the junction contained 11 bases not matched to a gene. The CDR3 extends over 18 amino acids. CDR3 residues: CASSLAPSRQGNYNEQFF. Written as DNA, the CDR3 is TGTGCCAGCAGTTTAGCGCCCTCCCGACAGGGCAACTACAATGAGCAGTTCTTC.

Only a few counts were recorded for this clonotype. This chain connects TRBV7-2 to TRBJ1-2; 9 positions match TRBD1. J lost 3 bases, V lost 5 bases, and 10 bases had no gene match. This CDR3 is 16 amino acids long. The germline V gene encodes CDR1 SGHTA and CDR2 FQGNSA. The CDR3: CASSPEQGAGDYGYTF. As DNA, the CDR3 is TGTGCCAGCAGCCCCGAACAGGGGGCGGGGGACTATGGCTACACCTTC.

Points on this clonotype: Just one base apart from a much larger clone, this may be a read error. The CDR3 does not end in the conserved phenylalanine or tryptophan, so this is likely a read error. The chain has TRBV28 and TRBJ1-1; tentative D call: TRBD1 (5 bases). Trimming removed 5 bases at V and 5 bases at J, with 18 bases between. This CDR3 spans 15 amino acids. The germline CDR1 and CDR2 sequences are MDHEN and SYDVKM. The CDR3 bases are TGTGCCAGCAGTCCCAGACAGTACCCGGGGACTGAAGCTTTCTTA. Amino acids: CASSPRQYPGTEAFL.

This clonotype was seen only a few times. This chain uses TRBV10-3 with TRBJ2-1, with no clear D. CDR1 and CDR2 (germline): ENHRY, SYGVKD. V was trimmed by 0 bases and J by 8 bases, leaving 5 bases between them. The CDR3 is 12 residues long. The CDR3 coding sequence is TGTGCCATCAGTGAGTCGGGATATGAGCAGTTCTTC. It is translated as CAISESGYEQFF.

This clonotype was recorded a few times. The J gene is TRBJ2-2, the V gene TRBV6-2 or TRBV6-3; 12 bases match TRBD1. This CDR3 has 16 amino acids. The germline gives CDR1 MNHEY, CDR2 SVGEGT. V dropped 6 bases and J dropped 3; count of bases not matched to a gene: 5. The CDR3 DNA follows: TGTGCCAGCAGGGGACAGGGGGCGCAGGACACCGGGGAGCTGTTTTTT. Translation: CASRGQGAQDTGELFF.